This TCR beta chain derives from a study of CD8+ T cells in alopecia areata. Whole-study context: Treated patients swallowed 5 to 10 mg of oral tofacitinib twice daily. Tofacitinib was given for 6 to 18 months, then stopped for 6 months. Study-level findings and limits: Among the top 100, expanded CD8+ clones, as well as scalp clonality, were significantly decreased by tofacitinib.

Sequencing templates came from extracted RNA that was reverse transcribed into cDNA. Profiled with immunoSEQ multiplex PCR; TCRdb holds only in-frame clones, not every one. The sample shows about 290,000 clones, 58% of them seen only once. The treatment was: oral pan-JAK inhibitor, 5-10 mg twice daily. Peripheral blood and lesional scalp punch biopsies were taken from alopecia areata patients. A remark on this clone: Its antigen is unidentified.

Germline V gene sequence: CDR1 SGHRS, CDR2 YFSETQ. The CDR3 has 15 residues. Trimming took off 1 base at V and 4 bases at J, with 11 bases between the two ends. Sequences were derived from CD4+ T cells sorted from blood, sampled at week 24, from a patient treated with tofacitinib. The sequence derives from a human donor with alopecia areata. The chain links TRBV5-1 to TRBJ2-2; D is unresolved. The CDR3: CASSLSTLATGELFF. The CDR3 DNA is TGCGCCAGCAGCTTGAGTACATTGGCCACCGGGGAGCTGTTTTTT.